Listed below are T cell receptor beta chains from one sample, sequenced in a study of molecular identifiers for immune sequencing clone quantification. TCRdb used MiXCR to reprocess the PCR reads, holding one entry per CDR3 protein. This sample yields 460,000 or so distinct CDR3 sequences, of which about 25% are seen a single time; under 0.85% belongs to the top ten. The sample consisted of naive CD8+ T cells from blood, with Jurkat cell RNA spiked in. The receptors were gathered from a human donor in good health. Some libraries in this study had Jurkat cell RNA spiked in. CDR3s include the opening cysteine and the closing phenylalanine or tryptophan. Each record gives: J gene, V gene, clone size, D gene, CDR3 DNA, CDR3 protein. A D gene is named only where the DNA matches it firmly. The size entry is marked missing in some rows and otherwise reads once, few, many or a size class.

TRBJ2-1	TRBV5-6	many	-	TGCGCCAGCAGCCTTGGTCCGAGCTCCTACAATGAGCAGTTCTTC	CASSLGPSSYNEQFF
TRBJ1-1	TRBV6-6	few	TRBD1	TGTGCCAGCAGTCACATAGGACAGGGCGGGATAACTGAAGCTTTCTTT	CASSHIGQGGITEAFF
TRBJ2-5	TRBV28	many	-	TGTGCCAGCAGTAAAACAGGGAGCCAAGAGACCCAGTACTTC	CASSKTGSQETQYF
TRBJ2-7	TRBV7-6	few	-	TGTGCCAGCAGCCCGCACACCGAGCAGTACTTC	CASSPHTEQYF
TRBJ1-1	TRBV7-6	-	-	TGTGCCAGCACCTCAGACTCGACTGGAGCTTTCTTT	CASTSDSTGAFF
TRBJ2-7	TRBV7-9	many	TRBD2	TGTGCCAGCAGCGCCTCTTTAGCGGGGGATTACGAGCAGTACTTC	CASSASLAGDYEQYF
TRBJ2-7	TRBV5-1	many	TRBD1	TGCGCCAGCAGCTTGAGGGGGCCCACCTACGAGCAGTACTTC	CASSLRGPTYEQYF
TRBJ1-2	TRBV4-3	few	-	TGCGCCAGCAGCCAAGTGCCGGACAGTAACTATGGCTACACCTTC	CASSQVPDSNYGYTF
TRBJ2-3	TRBV7-2	-	TRBD1	TGTGCCAGCAGCCCGTCCTGGACAGGGGGTTTGGATACGCAGTATTTT	CASSPSWTGGLDTQYF
TRBJ2-5	TRBV2	many	-	TGTGCCAGCTTCCGTAGTCCTGGACAGACTCAAGAGACCCAGTACTTC	CASFRSPGQTQETQYF
TRBJ2-5	TRBV29-1	many	TRBD2	TGCAGCGTTGGAGGAGCGGGAGCAGAGACCCAGTACTTC	CSVGGAGAETQYF
TRBJ2-7	TRBV4-3	-	-	TGCGCCAGCAGCCAAGATCGTGCAGGGAGCTCCTACGTGCAGTACTTC	CASSQDRAGSSYVQYF
TRBJ2-1	TRBV14	few	-	TGTGCCAGCAGCCAAGATGGGACCAGCAATGAGCAGTTCTTC	CASSQDGTSNEQFF
TRBJ1-2	TRBV14	-	-	TGTGCCAGCAGCCAAGAGTACTTATATGGCTACACCTTC	CASSQEYLYGYTF
TRBJ2-7	TRBV30	-	-	TGTGCCTGGAGTCAACAGGACTACGAGCAGTACTTC	CAWSQQDYEQYF
TRBJ2-1	TRBV24-1	-	-	TGTGCCACCAATGATAGCGTCCCCCAGCAGTTCTTC	CATNDSVPQQFF
TRBJ2-7	TRBV29-1	many	-	TGCAGCGTTGAGGGAGTGGGAGAGCAGTACTTC	CSVEGVGEQYF
TRBJ1-1	TRBV13	-	-	TGTGCCAGCAGCTTAGATCCGGGTTGGCGCACTGAAGCTTTCTTT	CASSLDPGWRTEAFF
TRBJ2-3	TRBV7-2	-	-	TGTGCCAGCAGCATAGTGGTATCAGGGAGCACAGATACGCAGTATTTT	CASSIVVSGSTDTQYF
TRBJ2-7	TRBV7-2	few	TRBD2	TGTGCCAGCAGCTTAGGGGTGCGGGAGGCCTCCTACGAGCAGTACTTC	CASSLGVREASYEQYF
TRBJ1-1	TRBV4-1	-	-	TGCGCCAGCAGCCAAGTTAATATGGGGCCTCACCCTGAAGCTTTCTTT	CASSQVNMGPHPEAFF
TRBJ2-1	TRBV5-1	many	-	TGCGCCAGCAGCTTGTCAGCGCCCTCCTACAATGAGCAGTTCTTC	CASSLSAPSYNEQFF
TRBJ2-5	TRBV11-2	-	TRBD2	TGTGCCAGCAGCTCAGGACTAGCGGGGGTGATCCTACAAGAGACCCAGTACTTC	CASSSGLAGVILQETQYF
TRBJ2-7	TRBV19	few	TRBD1	TGTGCCAGTAGTATCGGGACAGGTCTAATCCACGAGCAGTACTTC	CASSIGTGLIHEQYF
TRBJ2-3	TRBV2	many	-	TGTGCCAGCAGTGAAAGTTTGCCTCCCGGTACGCAGTATTTT	CASSESLPPGTQYF
TRBJ2-3	TRBV28	-	TRBD1	TGTGCCAGCGGAACCGGGACAGGAGGGCCTGGGGATACGCAGTATTTT	CASGTGTGGPGDTQYF
TRBJ2-1	TRBV20-1	-	TRBD2	TGCAGTGCAACCGGGACTAGCGGGATAGGTGAGCAGTTCTTC	CSATGTSGIGEQFF
TRBJ2-7	TRBV5-4	-	-	TGTGCCAGCAGCTTGGACAACACCGCGAGCTCCTACGAGCAGTACTTC	CASSLDNTASSYEQYF
TRBJ1-1	TRBV27	few	TRBD1	TGTGCCAGCAGTTTAACAGGGGCGCGGACTGAAGCTTTCTTT	CASSLTGARTEAFF
TRBJ2-2	TRBV29-1	many	TRBD2	TGCAGCGTTGAAGGGGACTACTACACCGGGGAGCTGTTTTTT	CSVEGDYYTGELFF
TRBJ1-5	TRBV12-3/TRBV12-4	-	-	TGTGCCAGCAGTAATTACTACGGGACAAATTTGCGGAGCAATCAGCCCCAGCATTTT	CASSNYYGTNLRSNQPQHF
TRBJ2-3	TRBV7-9	many	-	TGTGCCAGCAGCTTAGTAGAAGCAGCGAACACAGATACGCAGTATTTT	CASSLVEAANTDTQYF
TRBJ2-2	TRBV4-3	-	TRBD1	TGCGCCAGCGGCGTTCCGGGACAGGGTTTCGGGGAGCTGTTTTTT	CASGVPGQGFGELFF
TRBJ1-2	TRBV19	few	-	TGTGCCAGTAGTATGGGGGCGTACTATGGCTACACCTTC	CASSMGAYYGYTF
TRBJ2-3	TRBV28	-	TRBD1	TGTGCCAGCAGTACGGACCGGGACAGGGACACAGATACGCAGTATTTT	CASSTDRDRDTDTQYF
TRBJ1-5	TRBV24-1	-	-	TGTGCCCCCAGTGATCTTGAGTCGGATCAGCCCCAGCATTTT	CAPSDLESDQPQHF
TRBJ1-4	TRBV27	few	-	TGTGCCAGCAGTTTAGTGTGGGACTCTAATGAAAAACTGTTTTTT	CASSLVWDSNEKLFF
TRBJ2-3	TRBV14	-	-	TGTGCCTGCAGCCAACTTGCGGCCAGCACAGATACGCAGTATTTT	CACSQLAASTDTQYF
TRBJ2-7	TRBV5-6	few	TRBD1	TGTGCCAGCAGCTATGGGACAGCCCCTTCCTACGAGCAGTACTTC	CASSYGTAPSYEQYF
TRBJ1-5	TRBV15	-	-	TGTGCCACCAGCAACGGTCGCGGGACCACAGATACGCAGCATTTT	CATSNGRGTTDTQHF
TRBJ2-2	TRBV2	-	-	TGTGCCAGCAGTCCGGAATTTCCGAACACCGGGGAGCTGTTTTTT	CASSPEFPNTGELFF
TRBJ1-2	TRBV4-1	many	-	TGCGCCAGCAGCCAACACCAAAATCAGGGTTACTATGGCTACACCTTC	CASSQHQNQGYYGYTF
TRBJ2-7	TRBV10-3	-	-	TGTGCCACCCAGGGTGACCACGAGCAGTACTTC	CATQGDHEQYF
TRBJ2-7	TRBV25-1	few	-	TGTGCCAGCAGTTCCCAGACCCTGAGCGAGCAGTACTTC	CASSSQTLSEQYF
TRBJ1-1	TRBV6-2/TRBV6-3	many	-	TGTGCCAGCAGCACTCCCGTCGACAACCCGAACACTGAAGCTTTCTTT	CASSTPVDNPNTEAFF
TRBJ1-1	TRBV7-9	many	-	TGTGCCAGCAGCTCCACCCCCAGGAGATACACTGAAGCTTTCTTT	CASSSTPRRYTEAFF
TRBJ2-3	TRBV4-1	many	-	TGCGCCAGCAGCCAAAGGACAGCTGACACAGATACGCAGTATTTT	CASSQRTADTDTQYF
TRBJ2-4	TRBV12-5	few	-	TGTGCTAGTGGTTTACGTTACGGACTGGGGGAAAACATTCAGTACTTC	CASGLRYGLGENIQYF
TRBJ2-5	TRBV20-1	once	-	TGCTGTGCCATCCAGGGGATGGTGGAGACCCAGTACTTC	CCAIQGMVETQYF
TRBJ2-1	TRBV2	few	TRBD2	TGTGCCAGCACCCCATCAGGTAGCGGGCCCTACAATGAGCAGTTCTTC	CASTPSGSGPYNEQFF
TRBJ1-1	TRBV4-1	once	-	TGCGCCAGCAGCCAACCGGACAGACCGAACACTGAAGCTTTCTTT	CASSQPDRPNTEAFF
TRBJ2-5	TRBV9	-	-	TGTGCCAGCAGCGTTTCGGGGGTCGTGATAGAGACCCAGTACTTC	CASSVSGVVIETQYF
TRBJ2-1	TRBV6-1	-	-	TGTGCCAGCAGTGCCGGGACTCGAGACAATGAGCAGTTCTTC	CASSAGTRDNEQFF
TRBJ2-4	TRBV6-6	many	TRBD2	TGTGCCAGCAGCATCGGCGGGGGAGCCCCCAAAAACATTCAGTACTTC	CASSIGGGAPKNIQYF
TRBJ2-3	TRBV15	few	TRBD1	TGTGCCACCAGCGGCTATGGGACAGGGGTATCAGATACGCAGTATTTT	CATSGYGTGVSDTQYF
TRBJ2-3	TRBV2	many	TRBD1	TGTGCCAGCAGTTCAGACAGGGGAAGCACAGATACGCAGTATTTT	CASSSDRGSTDTQYF
TRBJ2-5	TRBV24-1	-	TRBD2	TGTGCCACCGGCATGTCGCCAGCGGGAGTCCCGGAGCCCCAGTACTTC	CATGMSPAGVPEPQYF